This T cell receptor (beta chain) was captured by sequencing in a study of beta chain features in type 1 diabetes. Turning to the study itself: There was similarity between patients and healthy donors in age, gender and cell yields.

This clone was observed a handful of times. Expressed TCRB transcripts were sequenced because the entire RNA isolate underwent reverse transcription. Sequenced by immunoSEQ multiplex PCR; TCRdb stores in-frame clones only, minus some. The sample includes around 160,000 clones, under 60% seen only once; the top ten take 0.35% to 0.5%. The TCR originated in a man aged 18 to 29 in good health. The specimen sequenced was Tregs from blood.

CDR3 sequence: CAIRVSWEDRPSGNTEAFF. The CDR3 nucleotides read TGTGCCATCAGGGTCAGTTGGGAGGACCGCCCGTCAGGGAACACTGAAGCTTTCTTT. The chain couples TRBV10-3 to TRBJ1-1; D uncertain. This CDR3 region has 19 residues. V lost 6 bases, J lost 1 base, and 27 bases lay in between. Germline-derived CDR1 and CDR2 are ENHRY and SYGVKD.